Presented here are 14 T cell receptor beta chains from one specimen sequenced in a study of T-cell reconstitution after alpha-beta-depleted transplantation in children. During its preparation, the TCRbeta library received unique molecular identifiers. In TCRdb, the PCR reads were re-called with MiXCR into one record per CDR3 protein. Among 500,000 or so distinct CDR3 sequences, 30% to 35% were seen once, and the ten largest hold around 2.4%. This specimen was PBMCs from the stem cell graft donor, taken from the stem cell graft. The receptors were gathered from a human donor who donated a stem cell graft to a child with aplastic anemia.

This clonotype has at least ten counts. Written as DNA, the CDR3 is TGCAGTGCTAGAGGGACTAGCGGGAGAGATCAAGAGACCCAGTACTTC. It codes for CSARGTSGRDQETQYF. The chain recombines TRBV20-1 with TRBJ2-5; 13 positions match TRBD2. The V gene's germline CDR1 is DFQATT and CDR2 SNEGSKA (reference sequence). CDR3 size: 16 residues. V was pared by 1 base and J by 2 bases, with 4 bases of the junction left unmatched.

This clonotype showed up just once. The chain combines TRBV20-1 with TRBJ2-5; D possibly matches TRBD1 or TRBD2 (5 bases each). Trimming took 2 bases from V and 5 from J, leaving 6 bases between them. The germline V gene has CDR1 DFQATT and CDR2 SNEGSKA (reference sequence). The CDR3 has 11 amino acids. The CDR3 loop is CSARRGETQYF. The CDR3 nucleotides are TGCAGTGCTAGACGGGGCGAGACCCAGTACTTC.

This chain connects TRBV7-2 to TRBJ1-4, with a possible D match to TRBD1 (5 bases). V was trimmed by 5 bases and J by 10 bases, leaving 23 bases between them. Germline CDR1 and CDR2: SGHTA and FQGNSA. The CDR3 extends over 16 amino acids. The CDR3 region is CASSPRDNRSRGKLFF. The DNA for the CDR3 is TGTGCCAGCAGCCCCCGAGATAACAGGTCCCGGGGAAAACTGTTTTTT.

This clonotype was detected only a few times. The chain uses TRBV27 and TRBJ2-6, with no clear D. Per the germline V gene, CDR1 is MNHEY and CDR2 is SMNVEV (reference sequence). Trimming shortened V by 1 base and J by 4 bases, and 8 bases separated the two germline ends. The CDR3 is 15 amino acids. The DNA for the CDR3 is TGTGCCAGCAGTTTATACCAGACAGGGGCCAACGTCCTGACTTTC. Residues: CASSLYQTGANVLTF.

The gene calls are TRBV19 and TRBJ1-5; D possibly corresponds to TRBD1 (5 bases). Germline V gene lookup returns CDR1 LNHDA and CDR2 SQIVND (reference sequence). The CDR3 spans 17 residues. Between the trimmed V and J ends, which lost 1 base and 7 bases, there was a span of 20 bases. CDR3: CASSIGGGNAGGQPQHF. The CDR3 coding sequence is TGTGCCAGTAGTATAGGCGGAGGGAATGCGGGGGGACAGCCCCAGCATTTT.

This chain connects TRBV28 to TRBJ2-2, with TRBD1 matching over 9 bases. CDR1 and CDR2 from the germline V gene are MDHEN and SYDVKM. V trimming: 4 bases; J trimming: 4 bases; junction bases outside the gene matches: 7. There are 16 residues in the CDR3. The CDR3 sequence: CASSYLQGARTGELFF. DNA for the CDR3: TGTGCCAGCAGTTATTTACAGGGGGCACGCACCGGGGAGCTGTTTTTT.

This clonotype was found a few times. CDR3 in DNA: TGCAGTGCCAAAAGCGGGGGCAACTCCTACGAGCAGTACGTC. Translated, it gives CSAKSGGNSYEQYV. The gene calls are TRBV20-1 and TRBJ2-7; TRBD2 agrees at 8 bases. J gave up 0 bases and V 6 bases, and 7 bases lay outside the gene matches. The CDR3 has 14 amino acids. Germline loops: CDR1 DFQATT, CDR2 SNEGSKA (reference sequence).

V gene TRBV20-1 combines with J gene TRBJ2-3; 7 nucleotides match TRBD2. Germline V gene lookup returns CDR1 DFQATT and CDR2 SNEGSKA (reference sequence). The CDR3 has 13 residues. V dropped 7 bases and J dropped 4; count of bases not matched to a gene: 8. In nucleotides, the CDR3 is TGCAGTGTTGGGGGGGGGACCCCAGATACGCAGTATTTT. Its translation: CSVGGGTPDTQYF.

This chain connects TRBV18 to TRBJ2-1; unclear D gene. CDR3 length: 14 residues. Trimming stripped 3 bases from V and 3 bases from J, with 9 bases between. The V gene's germline CDR1 is KGHSH and CDR2 LQKENI. CDR3 bases: TGTGCCAGCTCACCGAACCCTGACTACAATGAGCAGTTCTTC. Amino acids: CASSPNPDYNEQFF.

This clonotype has only a few counts. The chain joins TRBV30 to TRBJ1-5, with unresolved D. V gave up 0 bases and J gave up 2 bases, with 14 bases separating them. The CDR3 runs to 16 residues. Germline values: CDR1 GTSNPN, CDR2 SVGIG (reference sequence). The CDR3 bases are TGTGCCTGGAGTGTCGCGTCCCCCGTGGGCAATCAGCCCCAGCATTTT. Amino acid sequence: CAWSVASPVGNQPQHF.

This clonotype was picked up a small number of times. This sequence joins TRBV10-3 and TRBJ2-3, with D tentatively TRBD2 (6 bases). With 8 bases removed from V and 0 bases from J, the gap between germline ends came to 15 bases. The CDR3 contains 15 residues. Germline V gene lookup returns CDR1 ENHRY and CDR2 SYGVKD. The CDR3 DNA follows: TGTGCCATCCAACCTAGCGTCGGGAGCACAGATACGCAGTATTTT. It is translated as CAIQPSVGSTDTQYF.

The chain joins TRBV19 to TRBJ2-1; tentative D call: TRBD1 (6 bases). Trimming took off 3 bases at V and 5 bases at J, with 11 bases between the two ends. Germline V gene lookup returns CDR1 LNHDA and CDR2 SQIVND (reference sequence). The CDR3 totals 14 residues. The CDR3 nucleotides are TGTGCCAGTAGTATTAGACAGGCTCACAATGAGCAGTTCTTC. This codes for CASSIRQAHNEQFF.

This chain links TRBV5-5 with TRBJ2-6; D is ambiguous. This CDR3 comprises 15 residues. V gave up 4 bases and J gave up 3 bases, with 11 bases separating them. Germline CDR1 and CDR2: SGHKS and YYEKEE (reference sequence). The CDR3 is CASSPGPLGANVLTF. The CDR3 bases are TGTGCCAGCAGCCCGGGCCCCCTTGGGGCCAACGTCCTGACTTTC.

This clonotype was seen more than once but under ten times. V gene TRBV19 combines with J gene TRBJ1-1; D is undetermined. Germline V CDR1 and CDR2: LNHDA, SQIVND (reference sequence). V gave up 5 bases and J gave up 0 bases, with 19 bases separating them. CDR3 length: 17 residues. The CDR3 coding sequence is TGTGCCAGTAGTCCCGGTGGACGGTCTGCGGTGAACACTGAAGCTTTCTTT. It translates to CASSPGGRSAVNTEAFF. The full variable domain, with the rest looked up from reference TRBV19 and TRBJ1-1, is DGGITQSPKYLFRKEGQNVTLSCEQNLNHDAMYWYRQDPGQGLRLIYYSQIVNDFQKGDIAEGYSVSREKKESFPLTVTSAQKNPTAFYLCASSPGGRSAVNTEAFFGQGTRLTVV.